This T cell receptor (beta chain) was recorded in a study of T cell repertoires in ileal Crohn's disease. Assay used: immunoSEQ multiplex PCR; TCRdb lists only in-frame clones, some missing. The table has some 5,000 clones, 80% seen once. This CDR3 is 15 amino acids long. Germline CDR1 SGHTA, CDR2 FQGNSA. V lost 5 bases and J 0 bases, leaving 11 bases between the germline ends. The sequence was obtained from an adult with Crohn's disease. V is TRBV7-2 and J is TRBJ2-1; D is unresolved. Sequenced sample: ileal tissue. The DNA for the CDR3 is TGTGCCAGCAGCCCCGTAAGCCCCTCCTACAATGAGCAGTTCTTC. This gives the protein CASSPVSPSYNEQFF.